Below are 14 T cell receptor beta chains sequenced from a single sample in a study of cytomegalovirus exposure and HLA in healthy donors. PCR amplification relied on 60 Vbeta primers (plus 13 Jbeta primers). Clones were read by immunoSEQ multiplex PCR, and TCRdb kept only the in-frame ones, dropping some. The table includes 200,000 to 250,000 clones, approximately 80% detected once. Sequencing was performed on PBMCs. Receptors were obtained from a boy between 2 and 10 years old in good health and CMV-seronegative.

The chain uses TRBV7-9 and TRBJ2-1; tentatively, D is TRBD2 (5 bases). The CDR3 runs 12 residues. Germline V gives CDR1 SEHNR, CDR2 FQNEAQ (reference sequence). With 1 base removed from V and 10 bases from J, the gap between germline ends came to 8 bases. Written as DNA, the CDR3 is TGTGCCAGCAGCTTAGGTGTAGCGGAGCAGTTCTTC. This sequence encodes CASSLGVAEQFF.

The chain links TRBV7-9 to TRBJ2-1, with 7 bases aligning to TRBD2. The ends lost 5 bases at V and 5 bases at J; junction bases unmatched: 12. The CDR3 spans 16 residues. The germline CDR1 and CDR2 sequences are SEHNR and FQNEAQ (reference sequence). In DNA form, the CDR3 reads TGTGCCAGCAGCAAAACTGTTACTAGCGCCAACAATGAGCAGTTCTTC. Its protein product is CASSKTVTSANNEQFF.

The CDR3 DNA sequence: TGCAGTGCAAGGGGAGGGGAAAAACTGTTTTTT. Translating gives CSARGGEKLFF. This chain joins TRBV20-1 and TRBJ1-4; possibly TRBD1 for D (5 bases). The CDR3 is made up of 11 amino acids. CDR1 and CDR2 from the germline V gene are DFQATT and SNEGSKA (reference sequence). V lost 6 bases, J lost 8 bases, and 10 bases lay in between.

The V gene is TRBV7-2, the J gene TRBJ2-7, with TRBD2 matching 12 bases. The V gene end was trimmed by 5 bases and the J gene end by 5 bases; junction bases not matched to a gene: 10. The CDR3 consists of 16 residues. Germline lookup yields CDR1 SGHTA and CDR2 FQGNSA. As DNA, the CDR3 is TGTGCCAGCAGCCGTGGGGTTCCTAGCGGGAGGGACGAGCAGTACTTC. Amino acid sequence: CASSRGVPSGRDEQYF.

The CDR3 sequence: CASSSDSNNYGYTF. For the CDR3, the DNA is TGTGCCAGCAGTTCGGACAGTAACAACTATGGCTACACCTTC. This rearrangement joins TRBV7-2 to TRBJ1-2; maybe TRBD1 (6 bases). The CDR3 has 14 residues. Per the germline V gene, CDR1 is SGHTA and CDR2 is FQGNSA. Trimming took 6 bases from V and 2 from J, leaving 13 bases between them.

The genes are TRBV28 and TRBJ2-7; 8 bases line up with TRBD1. This CDR3 contains 15 residues. From germline, CDR1 is MDHEN and CDR2 SYDVKM. Germline trimming cut 5 bases from V and 4 bases from J; bases unmatched to any gene: 10. The CDR3 region is CASSVPGTGSYEQYF. The DNA of the CDR3 is TGTGCCAGCAGTGTACCCGGGACAGGCTCTTACGAGCAGTACTTC. Looking up the rest from reference TRBV28 and TRBJ2-7 gives the full variable domain: DVKVTQSSRYLVKRTGEKVFLECVQDMDHENMFWYRQDPGLGLRLIYFSYDVKMKEKGDIPEGYSVSREKKERFSLILESASTNQTSMYLCASSVPGTGSYEQYFGPGTRLTVT.

This rearrangement joins TRBV5-1 to TRBJ2-3; 12 bases match TRBD2. The CDR3 contains 15 residues. The germline gives CDR1 SGHRS, CDR2 YFSETQ. V trimming: 5 bases; J trimming: 6 bases; junction bases outside the gene matches: 7. The CDR3 sequence is CASRTGLAGADTQYF. In nucleotides, the CDR3 is TGCGCCAGCAGAACGGGACTAGCGGGCGCCGATACGCAGTATTTT.

This rearrangement joins TRBV19 to TRBJ1-2; D call uncertain. Germline assignment: CDR1 LNHDA and CDR2 SQIVND (reference sequence). V dropped 7 bases and J dropped 4 bases, with 13 bases sitting between them. CDR3 length: 13 amino acids. CDR3 amino acids: CASTSTIFYGYTF. Written as DNA, the CDR3 is TGTGCCAGTACTTCGACAATTTTCTATGGCTACACCTTC.

This rearrangement joins TRBV6-1 to TRBJ1-4; 9 nucleotides align to TRBD1. Germline V lookup: CDR1 MNHNS, CDR2 SASEGT. The CDR3 consists of 14 residues. The V gene end was trimmed by 4 bases and the J gene end by 8 bases; junction bases not matched to a gene: 5. CDR3 nucleotides: TGTGCCAGCAGTGGGACAGGGGATTGGGAAAAACTGTTTTTT. This codes for CASSGTGDWEKLFF.

This chain uses TRBV28 with TRBJ1-3; TRBD1 is a possible D gene (6 bases). Looked up from germline, CDR1 is MDHEN and CDR2 is SYDVKM. The CDR3 covers 15 residues. V lost 3 bases and J lost 0, with 9 bases in between. The CDR3 DNA sequence: TGTGCCAGCAGTTTTCAGGGGCTCTCTGGAAACACCATATATTTT. Its translation: CASSFQGLSGNTIYF.

The chain carries TRBV7-9 and TRBJ2-7; 7 bases map to TRBD2. CDR3 size: 16 residues. Germline values: CDR1 SEHNR, CDR2 FQNEAQ (reference sequence). V trimming: 1 base; J trimming: 0 bases; junction bases outside the gene matches: 6. CDR3 in amino acids: CASSLGLATPSYEQYF. CDR3 in DNA: TGTGCCAGCAGCTTAGGACTAGCTACCCCCTCCTACGAGCAGTACTTC.

The chain couples TRBV29-1 to TRBJ2-5; D uncertain. V was clipped by 7 bases and J by 0 bases, with 18 bases between them. The germline V gene has CDR1 SQVTM and CDR2 ANQGSEA. The CDR3 sequence is 15 residues long. Here the CDR3 reads CSACRVRVNQETQYF. Written as DNA, the CDR3 is TGCAGCGCCTGTCGGGTTCGGGTAAACCAAGAGACCCAGTACTTC.

The genes are TRBV29-1 and TRBJ2-7; D remains ambiguous. Trimming stripped 7 bases from V and 0 bases from J, with 7 bases between. Germline V lookup: CDR1 SQVTM, CDR2 ANQGSEA. The CDR3 contains 11 residues. CDR3 amino acids: CSATSSYEQYF. DNA of the CDR3: TGCAGCGCCACGAGCTCCTACGAGCAGTACTTC.

This rearrangement joins TRBV7-9 to TRBJ2-5; D unresolved. V lost 4 bases to trimming and J lost 5 bases, with 11 bases between them. The CDR3 is 13 amino acids. The germline V gene has CDR1 SEHNR and CDR2 FQNEAQ (reference sequence). The CDR3 region has the DNA TGTGCCAGCAGCTGGCCCGCGGAGGAGACCCAGTACTTC. Its protein is CASSWPAEETQYF.